This T cell receptor (beta chain) is drawn from a study of OX40 agonist ivuxolimab in advanced cancers. Broader study findings: In the 0.1 to 3.0 mg/kg range, CD4+ and CD8+ blood T cells had expanded clonally by week 6.

Assay used: immunoSEQ multiplex PCR; TCRdb lists only in-frame clones, some missing. The sample has tens of thousands of clones, around four fifths seen once; the top ten hold approximately 11%. Comment on this clone: Its antigen is undetermined.

This CDR3 has 18 amino acids. This clonotype was obtained from an adult with an advanced solid tumor such as melanoma, head and neck, liver or kidney cancer. This sample comprised CD4+ or CD8+ T cells sorted from blood, obtained in a trial of the OX40 agonist ivuxolimab. The rearrangement joins TRBV12-2 to TRBJ2-3; the table's TRBD1 call for D was not verified on the DNA. TRBV12-2 is a documented pseudogene. The CDR3 DNA sequence: TGTGCAAGTCGCTTAGCGAAATCCGGGACAGCTAGCACAGATACGCAGTATTTT. Protein sequence: CASRLAKSGTASTDTQYF.